Listed here are 27 T cell receptor beta chains from one sample, sequenced in a study of blood T cells in healthy people across ages (dated by TCRdb to the mid-2010s). The library was generated by 5' RACE. Sequenced using an Illumina HiSeq 2500. A second PCR of about 7 to 12 cycles was performed with a sample-barcoded 5' primer and a J-beta primer mix. TCRdb ran its own pipeline on the public reads, namely fastp trimming at Q25 and MiXCR clone calling, and kept in-frame beta chains. Every distinct CDR3 protein forms one entry, paired with its most common genes and DNA. This sample comprises around 900,000 distinct CDR3 sequences, roughly half of them detected only once. The leading ten clones occupy about 21% of the sample. Sequencing used blood. These receptors all come from an older woman in good health.

The chain joins TRBV6-2 or TRBV6-3 to TRBJ2-5, with D perhaps TRBD1 (6 bases). The germline CDR1 and CDR2 sequences are MNHEY and SVGEGT. V dropped 5 bases and J dropped 11 bases, with 15 bases sitting between them. The CDR3 is 12 amino acids. CDR3 loop: CASSAQGGEQYF. CDR3 in DNA: TGTGCCAGCAGTGCACAGGGTGGGGAGCAGTACTTC.

This clonotype occurred many times. J is TRBJ2-6 and V is TRBV7-2; tentatively, D is TRBD2 (6 bases). Germline lookup yields CDR1 SGHTA and CDR2 FQGNSA. The V end lost 5 bases, the J end lost 0 bases, and 20 bases lay between the germline ends. The CDR3 is 19 residues long. The CDR3 DNA reads as TGTGCCAGCAGCCTACCTCACGGAGGGTTGACCTCTGGGGCCAACGTCCTGACTTTC. It codes for CASSLPHGGLTSGANVLTF.

The chain uses TRBV24-1 and TRBJ2-2, with D possibly matching TRBD2 (7 bases). Trimming removed 8 bases from V and 8 bases from J, with 14 bases in between. Germline V CDR1 and CDR2: KGHDR, SFDVKD. The CDR3 extends over 13 amino acids. The DNA of the CDR3 is TGTGCCACCATGACAGGACTAGGTGGGGAGCTGTTTTTT. As protein: CATMTGLGGELFF.

J is TRBJ2-3 and V is TRBV4-1; tentative D call: TRBD2 (6 bases). The CDR3 extends over 15 amino acids. V lost 4 bases and J 5 bases, leaving 16 bases between the germline ends. Germline CDR1 reads MGHRA; CDR2 reads YSYEKL. CDR3 sequence: CASSPQGMRGDTQYF. The CDR3 DNA reads as TGCGCCAGCAGCCCCCAGGGTATGCGGGGAGATACGCAGTATTTT.

This chain uses TRBV5-6 with TRBJ1-6; D is uncertain. The V end lost 1 base, the J end lost 6 bases, and 11 bases lay between the germline ends. Germline assignment: CDR1 SGHDT and CDR2 YYEEEE. This CDR3 comprises 15 residues. The CDR3 DNA reads TGTGCCAGCAGCTTGATCTCTTGGGGTAATTCACCCCTCCACTTT. This gives the protein CASSLISWGNSPLHF.

The rearrangement uses TRBV6-1 and TRBJ2-7, with D unresolved. The J call may be incorrect, as the DNA end agrees better with TRBJ2-1. The CDR3 extends over 12 amino acids. Germline CDR1 and CDR2: MNHNS and SASEGT. This CDR3 reads CASRGDVNEQFF. CDR3 in DNA: TGTGCCAGCAGAGGCGACGTGAATGAGCAGTTCTTC.

This clonotype was seen at least ten times. The V call is TRBV7-2, the J call TRBJ2-5; D gene uncertain. The better agreement between TRBJ2-7 and the DNA end casts doubt on the J call. Germline assignment: CDR1 SGHTA and CDR2 FQGNSA. The CDR3 spans 11 residues. This CDR3 is CASSLRHEQYF. As DNA, the CDR3 is TGTGCCAGCAGCTTAAGACACGAGCAGTACTTC.

This clonotype was seen more than once but under ten times. In nucleotides, the CDR3 is TGCAGCTCCCCCGCGGAGAACACAGATACGCAGTATTTT. As protein: CSSPAENTDTQYF. The chain is built from TRBV29-1 and TRBJ2-3; D is unresolved. There are 13 residues in the CDR3. With 8 bases removed from V and 2 bases from J, the gap between germline ends came to 14 bases. Looked up from germline, CDR1 is SQVTM and CDR2 is ANQGSEA.

This clonotype was counted between two and nine times. CDR3 DNA sequence: TGCGCCAGCAGCCAAGCGAGATCAGGGGGCGAGCAGTACTTC. It yields the protein CASSQARSGGEQYF. V usage is TRBV4-3 and J usage is TRBJ2-7, with 7 bases fitting TRBD1. CDR3 length: 14 residues. V shed 1 base and J 6 bases; nucleotides not matched to a gene: 6. Germline V gene data show CDR1 as LGHNA and CDR2 as YSLEER.

The chain links TRBV20-1 to TRBJ2-3, with 15 bases fitting TRBD2. The germline V gene encodes CDR1 DFQATT and CDR2 SNEGSKA (reference sequence). V gave up 1 base and J gave up 5 bases; unmatched junction bases: 4. The length of the CDR3 is 16 residues. The CDR3 sequence: CSARVSGLAGGDTQYF. The CDR3 region has the DNA TGCAGTGCTAGAGTCTCGGGACTAGCGGGAGGAGATACGCAGTATTTT.

The chain carries TRBV4-2 and TRBJ2-5, with 12 bases identical to TRBD2. Germline CDR1 LGHNA, CDR2 YNFKEQ. The CDR3 totals 15 residues. The V segment lost 0 bases and the J segment 11 bases; nucleotides outside the gene matches: 7. In DNA form, the CDR3 reads TGTGCCAGCAGCCAAGAACTAGGACTAGCGGGACGGCAGTACTTC. Amino acid sequence: CASSQELGLAGRQYF.

The genes are TRBV12-3 or TRBV12-4 and TRBJ2-3; the D call may be TRBD1 or TRBD2 (5 bases each). CDR3 size: 13 residues. V lost 5 bases and J lost 4, with 10 bases in between. This CDR3 is CASSMGEADTQYF. The CDR3 nucleotides read TGTGCCAGCAGTATGGGGGAAGCAGATACGCAGTATTTT.

This sequence joins TRBV6-2 or TRBV6-3 and TRBJ1-1; TRBD1 agrees at 10 bases. Germline V gene data show CDR1 as MNHEY and CDR2 as SVGEGT. The CDR3 length is 16 residues. Trimming cost V 6 bases and J 1 base; bases outside gene matches: 8. CDR3 sequence reads: CASRSGTGVWNTEAFF. Written as DNA, the CDR3 is TGTGCCAGCAGATCCGGGACAGGGGTGTGGAACACTGAAGCTTTCTTT.

This clonotype was detected a few times. The CDR3 bases are TGCGCCAGCAGCCAATTTTCGGCAAGCACAGATACGCAGTATTTT. It encodes CASSQFSASTDTQYF. The J gene is TRBJ2-3, the V gene TRBV4-1; D remains ambiguous. The CDR3 consists of 15 residues. Trimming took off 2 bases at V and 0 bases at J, with 9 bases between the two ends. Germline V lookup: CDR1 MGHRA, CDR2 YSYEKL.

The rearrangement uses TRBV12-3 or TRBV12-4 and TRBJ2-7, with TRBD2 matching over 14 bases. The V segment lost 10 bases and the J segment 5 bases; nucleotides outside the gene matches: 4. This CDR3 is 13 amino acids long. The CDR3 spells CANRLAGGNEQYF. In DNA, the CDR3 is TGTGCCAACCGACTAGCGGGAGGGAACGAGCAGTACTTC.

Points on this clonotype: Given a much more abundant clone one base away, this may be a read error. V usage is TRBV7-9 and J usage is TRBJ2-1, with a tentative D call TRBD2 (6 bases). Germline V gene sequence: CDR1 SEHNR, CDR2 FQNEAQ (reference sequence). This CDR3 spans 15 amino acids. The CDR3 sequence: CAGSLVASVYNEQFF. Written as DNA, the CDR3 is TGTGCCGGCAGCTTAGTCGCTAGCGTCTACAATGAGCAGTTCTTC. The full variable domain, with the rest looked up from reference TRBV7-9 and TRBJ2-1, is DTGVSQNPRHKITKRGQNVTFRCDPISEHNRLYWYRQTLGQGPEFLTYFQNEAQLEKSRLLSDRFSAERPKGSFSTLEIQRTEQGDSAMYLCAGSLVASVYNEQFFGPGTRLTVL.

CDR3 bases: TGTGCCAGCAGCTTAGCGCTAGCAGGGAATAATTCACCCCTCCACTTT. Translation: CASSLALAGNNSPLHF. The rearrangement uses TRBV7-6 and TRBJ1-6; the D gene is possibly TRBD1 (5 bases). Trimming took 0 bases from V and 5 from J, leaving 11 bases between them. Germline CDR1 is SGHVS and CDR2 is FNYEAQ. This CDR3 spans 16 amino acids.

The chain combines TRBV4-3 with TRBJ2-7; 9 bases fit TRBD1. Germline V gene sequence: CDR1 LGHNA, CDR2 YSLEER. The CDR3 loop spans 15 amino acids. Losses at the gene ends were 4 bases for V and 3 bases for J; bases not matched to a gene: 7. CDR3 in DNA: TGCGCCAGCAGCCCGCGGACAGGGGTGAGCTACGAGCAGTACTTC. Translating gives CASSPRTGVSYEQYF.

This clonotype was detected a few times. Written as DNA, the CDR3 is TGCAGTGCAAGGGGACACCGGACTGGGAACACTGAAGCTTTCTTT. It encodes CSARGHRTGNTEAFF. The chain couples TRBV20-1 to TRBJ1-1, with D tentatively TRBD1 (6 bases). Trimming took 6 bases from V and 1 from J, leaving 18 bases between them. CDR1 is DFQATT and CDR2 is SNEGSKA in the germline V gene (reference sequence). The CDR3 contains 15 residues.

The gene calls are TRBV3-1 and TRBJ2-3; possibly TRBD1 for D (6 bases). Between the trimmed V and J ends, which lost 2 bases and 7 bases, there was a span of 10 bases. The CDR3 totals 13 residues. From germline, CDR1 is LGHDT and CDR2 YNNKEL (reference sequence). CDR3 in DNA: TGTGCCAGCAGCCAAAAGGGACATAATACGCAGTATTTT. It translates to CASSQKGHNTQYF.

The V call is TRBV10-3, the J call TRBJ1-6; D not certain. The CDR3 is 14 amino acids. V was pared by 0 bases and J by 9 bases, with 9 bases between. CDR1 is ENHRY, CDR2 SYGVKD, per germline. Written as DNA, the CDR3 is TGTGCCATCAGTGAGTCTGCGTTCACTTCACCCCTCCACTTT. Translating it yields CAISESAFTSPLHF.

Only a few counts were recorded for this clonotype. The rearrangement links TRBV6-5 to TRBJ2-3, with 7 bases matching TRBD1. The J segment lost 3 bases and the V segment lost 6 bases, leaving 6 bases of the junction unmatched. This CDR3 contains 14 residues. Germline CDR1 MNHEY, CDR2 SVGAGI. This chain's CDR3 is CASSDREATDTQYF. For the CDR3, the DNA is TGTGCCAGCAGCGACAGGGAAGCGACAGATACGCAGTATTTT.

The chain recombines TRBV7-9 with TRBJ2-4; no definite D call. The V gene's germline CDR1 is SEHNR and CDR2 FQNEAQ (reference sequence). The V and J ends lost 11 bases and 5 bases respectively, with 10 bases between them. CDR3 length equals 11 residues. The CDR3 loop is CAGGQENIQYF. The CDR3 region has the DNA TGTGCCGGTGGGCAGGAAAACATTCAGTACTTC. The entire variable domain, with the rest obtained from reference TRBV7-9 and TRBJ2-4, is as follows: DTGVSQNPRHKITKRGQNVTFRCDPISEHNRLYWYRQTLGQGPEFLTYFQNEAQLEKSRLLSDRFSAERPKGSFSTLEIQRTEQGDSAMYLCAGGQENIQYFGAGTRLSVL.

V is TRBV6-6 and J is TRBJ1-2, with no clear D. Germline CDR1 MNHNY, CDR2 SVGAGI (reference sequence). This CDR3 has 11 residues. Trimming stripped 4 bases from V and 8 bases from J, with 8 bases between. CDR3 DNA sequence: TGTGCCAGCAGTTCCTGGCGGGGCTACACCTTC. This sequence encodes CASSSWRGYTF.

The chain recombines TRBV25-1 with TRBJ2-3; D is ambiguous. This CDR3 is 15 amino acids long. Germline values: CDR1 MGHDK, CDR2 SYGVNS. V shed 0 bases and J shed 0 bases, with 7 bases lying between them. This CDR3 reads CASSEYGKSTDTQYF. The CDR3 DNA reads TGTGCCAGCAGTGAATACGGAAAGAGCACAGATACGCAGTATTTT.

V and J are TRBV5-5 and TRBJ2-7; 9 bases agree with TRBD1. The length of the CDR3 is 16 residues. J lost 0 bases, V lost 5 bases, and 9 bases had no gene match. CDR1 is SGHKS and CDR2 is YYEKEE in the germline V gene (reference sequence). The CDR3 loop is CASSQRPGQGSYEQYF. The CDR3 bases are TGTGCCAGCAGTCAGAGGCCGGGACAGGGCTCCTACGAGCAGTACTTC.

This chain links TRBV5-1 with TRBJ2-1; the D gene is possibly TRBD2 (5 bases). The V gene lost 2 bases and the J gene lost 9 bases, with 15 bases spanning the gap. This CDR3 region has 14 residues. CDR1 and CDR2 (germline): SGHRS, YFSETQ. CDR3 residues: CASSFGTGFFEQFF. In DNA form, the CDR3 reads TGCGCCAGCAGCTTCGGTACGGGATTTTTTGAGCAGTTCTTC.